Included here is one TCR beta chain sequence, with context. This entry is derived from a study of shared clonotypes between healthy human individuals. The germline gives CDR1 KGHSH, CDR2 LQKENI. The CDR3 sequence is 14 residues long. Trimming stripped 6 bases from V and 4 bases from J, with 13 bases between. TCRdb's copy holds only in-frame clones and misses some; the assay was immunoSEQ multiplex PCR. The sample lists around 600,000 clones, more than 95% occurring once. In the naive CD8 group, cells lacked CD45RO and were positively selected for CCR7, so terminally differentiated effector memory CD45RA+ cells were left out.

V and J are TRBV18 and TRBJ2-1; no clear D. The sequenced sample consisted of naive CD8+ T cells sorted from blood. This clonotype was sampled from a man aged 25 to 45 in good health. The CDR3 sequence: CASSAGPPYNEQFF. DNA of the CDR3: TGTGCCAGCTCGGCCGGGCCCCCTTACAATGAGCAGTTCTTC. Filled out from reference TRBV18 and TRBJ2-1, the complete variable domain reads NAGVMQNPRHLVRRRGQEARLRCSPMKGHSHVYWYRQLPEEGLKFMVYLQKENIIDESGMPKERFSAEFPKEGPSILRIQQVVRGDSAAYFCASSAGPPYNEQFFGPGTRLTVL.